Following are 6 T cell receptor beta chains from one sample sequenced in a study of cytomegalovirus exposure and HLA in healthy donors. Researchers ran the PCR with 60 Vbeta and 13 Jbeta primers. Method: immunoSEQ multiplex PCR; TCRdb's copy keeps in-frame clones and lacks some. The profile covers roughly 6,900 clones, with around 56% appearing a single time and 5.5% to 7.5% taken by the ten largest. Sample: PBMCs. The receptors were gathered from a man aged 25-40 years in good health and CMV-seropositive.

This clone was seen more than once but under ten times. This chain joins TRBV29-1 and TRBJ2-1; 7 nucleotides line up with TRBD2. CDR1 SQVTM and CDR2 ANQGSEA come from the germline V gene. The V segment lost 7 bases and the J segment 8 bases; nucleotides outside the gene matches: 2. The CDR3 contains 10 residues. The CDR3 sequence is CSGGGYEQFF. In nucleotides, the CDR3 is TGCAGCGGGGGGGGATATGAGCAGTTCTTC.

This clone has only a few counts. CDR3 protein: CASSLESGAYQPQHF. The CDR3 nucleotides read TGTGCCAGCAGCTTAGAGTCAGGGGCATATCAGCCCCAGCATTTT. The J gene is TRBJ1-5, the V gene TRBV11-2; tentative D call: TRBD1 (6 bases). This CDR3 is 15 amino acids long. Germline-derived CDR1 and CDR2 are SGHAT and FQNNGV. The V and J ends lost 0 bases and 5 bases respectively, with 11 bases between them. Drawing the rest from reference TRBV11-2 and TRBJ1-5, the complete variable domain is EAGVAQSPRYKIIEKRQSVAFWCNPISGHATLYWYQQILGQGPKLLIQFQNNGVVDDSQLPKDRFSAERLKGVDSTLKIQPAKLEDSAVYLCASSLESGAYQPQHFGDGTRLSIL.

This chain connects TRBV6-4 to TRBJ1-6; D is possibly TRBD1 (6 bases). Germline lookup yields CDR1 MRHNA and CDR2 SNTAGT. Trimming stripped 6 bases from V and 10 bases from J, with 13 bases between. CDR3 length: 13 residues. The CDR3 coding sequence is TGTGCCAGCAGACAGGGTTTGGGATCACCCCTCCACTTT. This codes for CASRQGLGSPLHF.

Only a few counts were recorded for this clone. CDR3 protein: CASTRPGGYEQYF. The CDR3, as DNA: TGTGCCAGCACCAGGCCAGGGGGATACGAGCAGTACTTC. This chain connects TRBV28 to TRBJ2-7; TRBD1 matches 7 bases. The CDR3 runs to 13 residues. Germline V CDR1 and CDR2: MDHEN, SYDVKM. The V gene end was trimmed by 7 bases and the J gene end by 4 bases; junction bases not matched to a gene: 7.

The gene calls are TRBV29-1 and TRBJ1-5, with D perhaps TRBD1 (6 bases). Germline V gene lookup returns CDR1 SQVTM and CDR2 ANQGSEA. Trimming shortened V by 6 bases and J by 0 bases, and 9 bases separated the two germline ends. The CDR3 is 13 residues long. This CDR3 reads CSVGGDSNQPQHF. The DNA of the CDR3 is TGCAGCGTAGGGGGAGATAGCAATCAGCCCCAGCATTTT.

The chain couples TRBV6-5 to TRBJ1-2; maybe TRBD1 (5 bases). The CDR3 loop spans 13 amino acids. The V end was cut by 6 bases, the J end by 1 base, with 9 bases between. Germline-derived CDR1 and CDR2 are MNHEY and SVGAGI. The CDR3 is CASSPGVNYGYTF. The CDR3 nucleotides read TGTGCCAGCAGCCCGGGGGTTAACTATGGCTACACCTTC.